What follows are 6 T cell receptor beta chains derived from one specimen sequenced in a study of OX40 agonist ivuxolimab in advanced cancers. The table came from immunoSEQ multiplex PCR; TCRdb's copy has only in-frame clones and leaves some out. Of some 18,000 clones listed, around four fifths are singletons. Material: CD4+ or CD8+ T cells sorted from blood, obtained in a trial of the OX40 agonist ivuxolimab. The receptors originated from an adult with an advanced solid tumor such as melanoma, head and neck, liver or kidney cancer.

The rearrangement joins TRBV11-1 to TRBJ2-1; 14 nucleotides agree with TRBD2. This CDR3 region has 15 residues. CDR1 SGHAT and CDR2 FQDESV come from the germline V gene (reference sequence). The J segment lost 10 bases and the V segment lost 0 bases, leaving 2 bases of the junction unmatched. Here the CDR3 reads CASSLARTSGREQFF. CDR3 nucleotides: TGTGCCAGCAGCTTAGCGAGGACTAGCGGGAGGGAGCAGTTCTTC.

The gene calls are TRBV27 and TRBJ2-1; 10 bases line up with TRBD2. The CDR3 runs to 15 residues. In germline, CDR1 is MNHEY, CDR2 SMNVEV (reference sequence). The V segment lost 6 bases and the J segment 9 bases; nucleotides outside the gene matches: 11. CDR3 loop: CASSLGLAGVGEQFF. DNA for the CDR3: TGTGCCAGCAGCTTAGGGCTAGCGGGAGTTGGTGAGCAGTTCTTC.

This chain connects TRBV5-6 to TRBJ1-1; D remains ambiguous. CDR1 SGHDT and CDR2 YYEEEE come from the germline V gene. The CDR3 runs 11 residues. V was clipped by 3 bases and J by 8 bases, with 8 bases between them. The CDR3 DNA sequence: TGTGCCAGCAGCTCACTCGCGGAAGCTTTCTTT. Amino acid sequence: CASSSLAEAFF.

The chain links TRBV15 to TRBJ2-1, with TRBD2 identical over 10 bases. In germline, CDR1 is LNHNV, CDR2 YYDKDF (reference sequence). Losses at the gene ends were 0 bases for V and 8 bases for J; bases not matched to a gene: 7. This CDR3 contains 16 residues. CDR3 loop: CATSRDRTSGNHEQFF. CDR3 nucleotide sequence: TGTGCCACCAGCAGAGATCGAACTAGCGGGAACCATGAGCAGTTCTTC. Complete variable domain (other parts from reference TRBV15 and TRBJ2-1): DAMVIQNPRYQVTQFGKPVTLSCSQTLNHNVMYWYQQKSSQAPKLLFHYYDKDFNNEADTPDNFQSRRPNTSFCFLDIRSPGLGDTAMYLCATSRDRTSGNHEQFFGPGTRLTVL.

The rearrangement uses TRBV5-4 and TRBJ2-5, with a possible D match to TRBD1 (6 bases). This CDR3 is built from 16 residues. Trimming removed 2 bases at V and 5 bases at J, with 19 bases between. Germline V gene sequence: CDR1 SGHNT, CDR2 YYREEE (reference sequence). The CDR3 DNA sequence: TGTGCCAGCAGCTTCGGGACAAAAAATTCTGGGGAGACCCAGTACTTC. Its translation: CASSFGTKNSGETQYF. Full variable domain (rest looked up from reference TRBV5-4 and TRBJ2-5): ETGVTQSPTHLIKTRGQQVTLRCSSQSGHNTVSWYQQALGQGPQFIFQYYREEENGRGNFPPRFSGLQFPNYSSELNVNALELDDSALYLCASSFGTKNSGETQYFGPGTRLLVL.

The chain has TRBV10-1 and TRBJ2-7; D is undetermined. The germline gives CDR1 WNHNN, CDR2 SYGVQD (reference sequence). Trimming cost V 0 bases and J 1 base, with 13 bases left between them. The CDR3 is made up of 16 amino acids. The CDR3 sequence: CASSESKHLRSYEQYF. As DNA, the CDR3 is TGCGCCAGCAGTGAGTCGAAGCACCTGAGGTCCTACGAGCAGTACTTC.